Listed below are T cell receptor beta chains from one sample, sequenced in a study of cytomegalovirus exposure and HLA in healthy donors. Some clones are missing from TCRdb's copy, which holds only in-frame ones; the method was immunoSEQ multiplex PCR. Of 85,000 to 130,000 clones in the sample, 80% to 90% are singletons; the top ten hold 0.9% to 1.5%. The material sequenced was PBMCs. The receptors originated from a woman in her late teens or twenties in good health and CMV-seronegative. Both conserved end residues are part of each CDR3. Fields, in order: J gene, D gene, V gene, clone size, CDR3 DNA, CDR3 protein. A D gene is named only where the DNA matches it firmly. Rows may omit the clone size; those that give it use once, few, many or a size class.

TRBJ1-2 | NA | TRBV7-2 | NA | TGTGCCAGCAGCTTACTGGGCAGCAACTATGGCTACACCTTC | CASSLLGSNYGYTF
TRBJ1-4 | TRBD1 | TRBV7-9 | NA | TGTGCCAGCAGCTTTGGGGTACAGGGGGCCGGAGAAAAACTGTTTTTT | CASSFGVQGAGEKLFF
TRBJ1-5 | NA | TRBV18 | NA | TGTGCCAGCTCACCAGGGGGCGCCTCCCAGCCCCAGCATTTT | CASSPGGASQPQHF
TRBJ2-7 | TRBD1 | TRBV19 | NA | TGTGCCAGTAGACAGGGGGCCCACGAGCAGTACTTC | CASRQGAHEQYF
TRBJ2-7 | NA | TRBV5-4 | NA | TGTGCCAGCAGCTGGGGCGGGGAGTACGAGCAGTACTTC | CASSWGGEYEQYF
TRBJ1-6 | NA | TRBV27 | NA | TGTGCCAGCAGTTTAGACAGGCGCCTTAATTCACCCCTCCACTTT | CASSLDRRLNSPLHF
TRBJ1-4 | TRBD1 | TRBV25-1 | NA | TGTGCCAGCAGTGATTTAGGACAGGGTGATTTTCGGGAAAAACTGTTTTTT | CASSDLGQGDFREKLFF
TRBJ2-3 | NA | TRBV6-5 | NA | TGTGCCAGCAGTTACTCTCGACAGGTAACAGATACGCAGTATTTT | CASSYSRQVTDTQYF
TRBJ2-2 | TRBD2 | TRBV5-6 | NA | TGTGCCAGCAGGCGGACTAGCGGGAGGGCCTGGGCCGGGGAGCTGTTTTTT | CASRRTSGRAWAGELFF
TRBJ1-5 | NA | TRBV2 | NA | TGTGCCAGCAGTGAAAGATTCGGTTTAGGCAATCAGCCCCAGCATTTT | CASSERFGLGNQPQHF
TRBJ1-2 | TRBD1 | TRBV27 | NA | TGTGCCAGCAGTTTATGGGGTACAGGGGACGGCTACACCTTC | CASSLWGTGDGYTF
TRBJ2-7 | NA | TRBV18 | NA | TGTGCCAGCTCATCCTCCTCCTACGAGCAGTACTTC | CASSSSSYEQYF
TRBJ2-5 | TRBD1 | TRBV11-3 | NA | TGTGCCAGCAGTCGCAACAGGGGGCGTGGGGAGACCCAGTACTTC | CASSRNRGRGETQYF
TRBJ1-5 | NA | TRBV11-3 | NA | TGTGCCAGCAGCTCCCCTATAGCGGATCAGCCCCAGCATTTT | CASSSPIADQPQHF
TRBJ2-1 | NA | TRBV19 | few | TGTGCCAGTACTGGTTTCGGGAGTGGAAATGAGCAGTTCTTC | CASTGFGSGNEQFF
TRBJ2-7 | NA | TRBV15 | NA | TGTGCCACCAGCAGAGGGCCTGGCGGCAGCCGATCCGAGCAGTACTTC | CATSRGPGGSRSEQYF
TRBJ2-3 | NA | TRBV4-1 | few | TGCGCCAGCAGCCATCACTTGGAGCCAGATACGCAGTATTTT | CASSHHLEPDTQYF
TRBJ2-7 | TRBD1 | TRBV27 | NA | TGTGCCAGCAGTCCCCGGGACAGCTTGTCCTCCTACGAGCAGTACTTC | CASSPRDSLSSYEQYF
TRBJ2-7 | TRBD1 | TRBV2 | once | TGTGCCAGCAGCCCGGACAGGGCAGTCTACGAGCAGTACTTC | CASSPDRAVYEQYF
TRBJ2-5 | NA | TRBV28 | NA | TGTGCCAGCAGACCAAGACAGGAAGAGACCCAGTACTTC | CASRPRQEETQYF
TRBJ1-1 | TRBD1 | TRBV9 | once | TGTGCCAGCAGCGTAGCCGGACAGGGATCAGGGTCTGAAGCTTTCTTT | CASSVAGQGSGSEAFF
TRBJ2-1 | TRBD1 | TRBV7-2 | NA | TGTGCCAGCAGCTTAGCCGGGACAGGGGGTGGCTACAATGAGCAGTTCTTC | CASSLAGTGGGYNEQFF
TRBJ2-3 | NA | TRBV6-5 | NA | TGTGCCAGCAGTTACGAGGCGAGCACAGATACGCAGTATTTT | CASSYEASTDTQYF
TRBJ2-2 | TRBD2 | TRBV7-3 | NA | TGTGCCAGCAGCCCCGGGACTAGAAACACCGGGGAGCTGTTTTTT | CASSPGTRNTGELFF
TRBJ1-1 | TRBD1 | TRBV28 | NA | TGTGCCAGCAGTTCACCGACAGGGCTCATGAACACTGAAGCTTTCTTT | CASSSPTGLMNTEAFF
TRBJ2-1 | NA | TRBV10-3 | NA | TGTGCCATCAGGGCTAGCGCCAGCCTAGAGCAGTTCTTC | CAIRASASLEQFF
TRBJ2-5 | TRBD1 | TRBV7-2 | NA | TGTGCCAGCAGCTCTCACAGGGGGTGGCAGTGGGAGACCCAGTACTTC | CASSSHRGWQWETQYF
TRBJ1-1 | NA | TRBV7-2 | NA | TGTGCCAGCAGCTTAGATATGGCGCAGGGAAACACTGAAGCTTTCTTT | CASSLDMAQGNTEAFF
TRBJ1-2 | TRBD1 | TRBV7-2 | NA | TGTGCCAGCAGCAACCGACCAGGGGGCGGAAGTAACTATGGCTACACCTTC | CASSNRPGGGSNYGYTF
TRBJ1-2 | TRBD1 | TRBV5-1 | NA | TGCGCCAGCAGTACGATTGGGACAGGGGCCTATGGCTACACCTTC | CASSTIGTGAYGYTF
TRBJ1-3 | NA | TRBV4-3 | NA | TGCGCCAGCAGCCAAGCCAGCCCAGGCAGCAACTCTGGAAACACCATATATTTT | CASSQASPGSNSGNTIYF
TRBJ1-2 | NA | TRBV28 | NA | TGTGCCAGCAGCCCGGGGGGCAGGGACTATGGCTACACCTTC | CASSPGGRDYGYTF
TRBJ2-5 | NA | TRBV9 | NA | TGTGCCAGCGCCACCGTTCTAGGCGGTGGGCAAGAGACCCAGTACTTC | CASATVLGGGQETQYF
TRBJ2-7 | TRBD2 | TRBV5-6 | NA | TGTGCCAGCACACGAGTCGGACTAGCTTCGCGGAGGCAGTACTTC | CASTRVGLASRRQYF
TRBJ1-2 | NA | TRBV28 | NA | TGTGCCAGCAGACGGACAGCGAATTATGGCTACACCTTC | CASRRTANYGYTF
TRBJ1-6 | NA | TRBV5-1 | NA | TGCGCCAGCAGCGTAGGAGATTCACCCCTCCACTTT | CASSVGDSPLHF
TRBJ2-3 | NA | TRBV5-1 | NA | TGCGCCAGCAGCCCATGGGGCACCCTAATGGATACGCAGTATTTT | CASSPWGTLMDTQYF
TRBJ1-2 | NA | TRBV5-5 | NA | TGTGCCAGCAGCTTGGTTCCGGGAGGGGGCTATGGCTACACCTTC | CASSLVPGGGYGYTF
TRBJ1-1 | NA | TRBV18 | once | TGTGCCAGCTCACTAAGTTCGACAGGACCAACTGAAGCTTTCTTT | CASSLSSTGPTEAFF
TRBJ2-1 | TRBD2 | TRBV7-6 | NA | TGTGCCAGCAGCTTAGAGACTAGCGGGGAGTCCGAGCAGTTCTTC | CASSLETSGESEQFF
TRBJ2-7 | NA | TRBV28 | NA | TGTGCCAGCAGTTTATTGGCAGGCTACGAGCAGTACTTC | CASSLLAGYEQYF
TRBJ1-4 | TRBD1 | TRBV28 | NA | TGTGCCAGCAGTCCGGCGCCCGACAGGGGAGGTGAAAAACTGTTTTTT | CASSPAPDRGGEKLFF
TRBJ1-3 | TRBD1 | TRBV4-1 | NA | TGCGCCAGCAGCCAAAAGGGACAGGGGGCGGACACCATATATTTT | CASSQKGQGADTIYF
TRBJ1-5 | NA | TRBV7-8 | NA | TGTGCCAGCAGCCAACAGGGAAATCAGCCCCAGCATTTT | CASSQQGNQPQHF
TRBJ2-5 | NA | TRBV29-1 | once | TGCAGCGTTGAAAAGGGGAGGGAGACCCAGTACTTC | CSVEKGRETQYF
TRBJ2-7 | NA | TRBV27 | NA | TGTGCCAGCAGCAAACTTTCGGGTTCAGGGGCCTACGAGCAGTACTTC | CASSKLSGSGAYEQYF
TRBJ1-5 | NA | TRBV5-5 | NA | TGTGCCAGCAGCTTGAGGCAGGGGTCCGGGCCCCAGCATTTT | CASSLRQGSGPQHF
TRBJ1-2 | NA | TRBV28 | NA | TGTGCCAGCAGTTTCTTTATTTACACCTTC | CASSFFIYTF
TRBJ2-1 | TRBD2 | TRBV6-5 | once | TGTGCCAGCAGTTACTGGGGTAGCGGGAGGGACAATGAGCAGTTCTTC | CASSYWGSGRDNEQFF
TRBJ1-4 | TRBD1 | TRBV7-9 | few | TGTGCCAGCAGCCCTGGACAGGGCAGCCGTGAAAAACTGTTTTTT | CASSPGQGSREKLFF
TRBJ2-1 | TRBD2 | TRBV7-2 | NA | TGTGCCAGCAGCTTAGAGGGACTAGCGGGAGTACAGCAGTTCTTC | CASSLEGLAGVQQFF
TRBJ2-7 | NA | TRBV4-3 | NA | TGCGCCAGCAGCCAAGATCCCGGGTCAAACCCCTACGAGCAGTACTTC | CASSQDPGSNPYEQYF
TRBJ2-1 | TRBD2 | TRBV7-9 | NA | TGTGCCAGCAGCCCGACTAGCGGGGGATACTACAATGAGCAGTTCTTC | CASSPTSGGYYNEQFF
TRBJ2-5 | TRBD2 | TRBV2 | NA | TGTGCCAGCAGTGGGGGGCTAGCGGGAGTGTGGGAGACCCAGTACTTC | CASSGGLAGVWETQYF
TRBJ1-4 | TRBD1 | TRBV6-5 | NA | TGTGCCAGCAGGTCCGGGACAGGAGGGGAAAAACTGTTTTTT | CASRSGTGGEKLFF
TRBJ2-1 | TRBD2 | TRBV7-2 | NA | TGTGCCAGCAGCTTAATCTTTAGCGGGGGGGCCGCTGAGCAGTTCTTC | CASSLIFSGGAAEQFF
TRBJ2-6 | TRBD2 | TRBV6-1 | medium-sized | TGTGCCAGCACTAGCGGGGGATCTGGGGCCAACGTCCTGACTTTC | CASTSGGSGANVLTF
TRBJ1-5 | NA | TRBV27 | once | TGTGCCAGCAGTTTGTGGGGGGGCAATCAGCCCCAGCATTTT | CASSLWGGNQPQHF